This is a list of T cell receptor beta chains from one sample in a study of CD4+ T cells in melanoma. Profiling relied on immunoSEQ multiplex PCR, and the TCRdb table lists in-frame clones only, not all of them. The sample contains about 50,000 clones, roughly nine tenths of which appear only once. The specimen sequenced was peripheral blood. These receptors all come from a human donor with melanoma. Both conserved end residues are part of each CDR3. Each record gives: CDR3 protein, CDR3 DNA, D gene, V gene, J gene, clone size. The D gene is left open where the match is weak. A row's size may be missing; if present it is once, few, many or a size class.

CASSVWSTDTQYF	TGTGCCAGCAGCGTCTGGAGCACAGATACGCAGTATTTT	.	TRBV7-3	TRBJ2-3	.
CASSSLSEGDHSPLHF	TGTGCCAGCAGTTCCCTCAGTGAGGGGGATCACTCACCCCTCCACTTT	.	TRBV28	TRBJ1-6	.
CASSQDLLTTSYEQYF	TGTGCCAGCAGCCAAGATTTACTAACGACCTCCTACGAGCAGTACTTC	.	TRBV4-2	TRBJ2-7	.
CAIGIPTDTQYF	TGTGCCATCGGGATCCCCACAGATACGCAGTATTTT	.	TRBV10-3	TRBJ2-3	.
CASTQPAGLDGYTF	TGTGCCAGCACCCAGCCTGCAGGGCTGGATGGCTACACCTTC	.	TRBV7-9	TRBJ1-2	.
CSVATETQYF	TGCAGCGTAGCCACGGAGACCCAGTACTTC	.	TRBV29-1	TRBJ2-5	.
CASSLQITNEKLFF	TGTGCCAGCAGCCTACAGATAACTAATGAAAAACTGTTTTTT	.	TRBV28	TRBJ1-4	.
CASRAWTGPSYEQYF	TGTGCCAGCAGAGCATGGACAGGACCTTCCTACGAGCAGTACTTC	TRBD1	TRBV2	TRBJ2-7	.
CASSLSETRYGYTF	TGTGCCAGCAGCTTGTCCGAAACTCGATATGGCTACACCTTC	.	TRBV5-4	TRBJ1-2	.
CASSPGQGPQAFF	TGTGCCAGCAGCCCGGGACAGGGGCCCCAAGCTTTCTTT	TRBD1	TRBV6-1	TRBJ1-1	.
CASSSAYEQYF	TGTGCCAGCAGTTCCGCCTACGAGCAGTACTTC	.	TRBV9	TRBJ2-7	.
CAISESRGLADYNEQFF	TGTGCCATCAGTGAGTCGAGGGGACTAGCGGATTACAATGAGCAGTTCTTC	TRBD2	TRBV10-3	TRBJ2-1	.
CASSLTPGQGKAFF	TGTGCCAGTAGTCTGACTCCGGGACAGGGAAAAGCTTTCTTT	TRBD1	TRBV19	TRBJ1-1	.
CASSIGPDTQYF	TGTGCCAGTAGTATAGGGCCAGATACGCAGTATTTT	.	TRBV19	TRBJ2-3	.
CASSLEGARDRPYNEQFF	TGTGCCAGCAGCCTAGAAGGGGCCCGGGACAGGCCATACAATGAGCAGTTCTTC	TRBD1	TRBV13	TRBJ2-1	.
CASSARESSYNEQFF	TGTGCCAGCAGTGCACGGGAGAGCTCCTACAATGAGCAGTTCTTC	.	TRBV27	TRBJ2-1	.
CASSLPVWDRDHEQYF	TGTGCCAGCAGCCTCCCTGTCTGGGACAGGGACCACGAGCAGTACTTC	TRBD1	TRBV7-9	TRBJ2-7	.
CASSLEQGLPYEQYF	TGCGCCAGCAGCTTGGAGCAGGGCCTACCCTACGAGCAGTACTTC	.	TRBV5-1	TRBJ2-7	.
CASLWDSGPSSYEQYF	TGTGCCAGCCTTTGGGACTCGGGGCCTAGCTCCTACGAGCAGTACTTC	.	TRBV6-6	TRBJ2-7	.
CASSLLASGGRTDTQYF	TGCGCCAGCAGCTTGCTGGCTAGCGGGGGACGCACAGATACGCAGTATTTT	TRBD2	TRBV5-1	TRBJ2-3	.
CASRFLADSNQPQHF	TGTGCCAGCCGATTCTTGGCCGATAGCAATCAGCCCCAGCATTTT	.	TRBV27	TRBJ1-5	.
CASNWGFAEHGYTF	TGTGCCAGTAATTGGGGGTTTGCTGAGCACGGCTACACCTTC	.	TRBV19	TRBJ1-2	.
CASSPGQGPYEQYF	TGTGCCAGCAGTCCTGGACAAGGACCCTACGAGCAGTACTTC	.	TRBV27	TRBJ2-7	.
CASSAGTPSSYEQYF	TGTGCCAGCAGTGCCGGGACTCCTAGCTCCTACGAGCAGTACTTC	.	TRBV27	TRBJ2-7	.
CASSPQGGPYNEQFF	TGCGCCAGCAGCCCGCAGGGGGGGCCCTACAATGAGCAGTTCTTC	.	TRBV4-1	TRBJ2-1	.
CASSSSGYGYTF	TGTGCCAGCAGTTCGTCCGGCTATGGCTACACCTTC	.	TRBV28	TRBJ1-2	.
CASSGGSGANVLTF	TGTGCCAGCAGTGGGGGATCTGGGGCCAACGTCCTGACTTTC	.	TRBV6-4	TRBJ2-6	.
CASSFGGAEAFF	TGTGCCAGCAGTTTTGGGGGGGCTGAAGCTTTCTTT	.	TRBV27	TRBJ1-1	.
CASSIRDGPYNEQFF	TGTGCCAGCAGCATTAGGGACGGACCCTACAATGAGCAGTTCTTC	.	TRBV9	TRBJ2-1	few
CASSSRQGADTEAFF	TGTGCCAGCAGCTCACGACAGGGGGCGGACACTGAAGCTTTCTTT	TRBD1	TRBV7-9	TRBJ1-1	.
CASSRTSGTDTQYF	TGTGCCAGCAGCCGGACTAGTGGGACAGATACGCAGTATTTT	TRBD2	TRBV7-9	TRBJ2-3	.
CASSGGTTNEKLFF	TGTGCCAGCAGTGGGGGTACAACTAATGAAAAACTGTTTTTT	.	TRBV7-9	TRBJ1-4	once
CASSLGQLDTQYF	TGTGCCAGCAGCTTAGGACAGTTAGATACGCAGTATTTT	.	TRBV7-3	TRBJ2-3	.
CASSVGYRGSTEAFF	TGTGCCAGCAGCGTAGGGTACAGGGGCAGCACTGAAGCTTTCTTT	TRBD1	TRBV9	TRBJ1-1	.
CASRAPNTGELFF	TGCGCCAGCAGGGCCCCGAACACCGGGGAGCTGTTTTTT	.	TRBV10-1	TRBJ2-2	.
CASSLSGGTGELFF	TGTGCCAGCAGCTTATCAGGGGGCACCGGGGAGCTGTTTTTT	TRBD1	TRBV7-2	TRBJ2-2	.
CASSPWTGNNSPLHF	TGTGCCAGCAGCCCGTGGACAGGGAATAATTCACCCCTCCACTTT	TRBD1	TRBV14	TRBJ1-6	.
CASSLGGVPGYTF	TGTGCCAGCAGCTTAGGCGGTGTGCCTGGCTACACCTTC	.	TRBV7-2	TRBJ1-2	once
CASSLPFGSHTQYF	TGTGCCAGCAGCCTTCCCTTCGGATCGCATACGCAGTATTTT	.	TRBV7-2	TRBJ2-3	.
CASSIGGNQPQHF	TGTGCCAGTAGTATAGGGGGGAATCAGCCCCAGCATTTT	.	TRBV19	TRBJ1-5	once
CASSLATGGSYNEQFF	TGCGCCAGCAGCTTGGCCACGGGGGGCTCATACAATGAGCAGTTCTTC	.	TRBV5-1	TRBJ2-1	.
CASSLAPGVTYEQYF	TGTGCCAGCAGTTTAGCTCCGGGGGTGACCTACGAGCAGTACTTC	.	TRBV27	TRBJ2-7	.